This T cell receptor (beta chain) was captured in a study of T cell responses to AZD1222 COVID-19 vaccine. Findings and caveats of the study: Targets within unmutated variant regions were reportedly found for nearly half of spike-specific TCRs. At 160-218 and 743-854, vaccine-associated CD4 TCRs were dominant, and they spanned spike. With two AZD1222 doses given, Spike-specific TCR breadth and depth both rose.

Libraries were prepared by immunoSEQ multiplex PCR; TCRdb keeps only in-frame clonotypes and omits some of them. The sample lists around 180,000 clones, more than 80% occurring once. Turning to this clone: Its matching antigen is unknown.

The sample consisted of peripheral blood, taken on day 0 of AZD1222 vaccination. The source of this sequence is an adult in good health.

The CDR3 nucleotides read TGTGCCAGCAGCTTTAGGACTAGCGGCAACACCGGGGAGCTGTTTTTT. Encoded protein: CASSFRTSGNTGELFF. The chain has TRBV7-4 and TRBJ2-2, with 10 bases matching TRBD2. Germline CDR1 reads SGHVT; CDR2 reads SQSDAQ. V shed 3 bases, J shed 2 bases, and the junction held 3 bases outside the gene matches. This CDR3 has 16 amino acids.